This TCR beta chain emerged from a study of CD8+CD57+ T cells in acquired aplastic anemia. Study background: The DNA of sorted CD4+ and CD8+ cells averaged roughly 3 ug. Study-level points and caveats: Statistical testing detected no significant gap in CD8+ Simpson's diversity between patients and controls. Almost 30 CD8+ CDR3 sequences occurred in both the patients and the controls.

About this clonotype: The antigen is undetermined.

Genomic DNA was employed as the template in profiling TCR beta VDJ and CDR3. Via MiXCR, TCRdb re-called the reads, giving one row per CDR3 protein. The sample lists some 180,000 distinct CDR3 sequences; about half were seen once. An expansion of CD8+CD57+ cells by flow cytometry had been shown in patients chosen for sequencing. There was no therapy given to any patient before the blood sampling took place. Germline lookup yields CDR1 SGHTA and CDR2 FQGNSA. The CDR3 is made up of 14 amino acids. V shed 2 bases and J shed 6 bases, with 11 bases lying between them. The sequencing sample was made of sorted CD4+, CD8+, or CD8+CD57+ T cells (not recorded which) from PBMCs. The chain links TRBV7-2 to TRBJ1-5, with a tentative D call TRBD1 (6 bases). This sequence was found in a human donor with aplastic anemia. The CDR3 nucleotides are TGTGCCAGCAGCTTATCAGGGGTCAGTCAGCCCCAGCATTTT. Translated, it gives CASSLSGVSQPQHF.